The 28 T cell receptor beta chains reported below all come from one sample, sequenced in a study of OX40 agonist ivuxolimab in advanced cancers. Only in-frame clones appear in the TCRdb table, and some are missing; sequencing was by immunoSEQ multiplex PCR. Of 60,000 to 80,000 clones in the sample, around 80% were seen once. Sample: CD4+ or CD8+ T cells sorted from blood, taken in a trial of the OX40 agonist ivuxolimab. These receptor sequences come from an adult with an advanced solid tumor such as melanoma, head and neck, liver or kidney cancer.

The chain couples TRBV7-2 to TRBJ2-7; 8 nucleotides agree with TRBD1. This CDR3 contains 13 residues. J gave up 7 bases and V 5 bases, and 7 bases lay outside the gene matches. Germline V gene lookup returns CDR1 SGHTA and CDR2 FQGNSA. CDR3 nucleotides: TGTGCCAGCAGCCCAAGACAGGGGCGGGAGCAGTACTTC. Amino acid sequence: CASSPRQGREQYF.

This clone appeared once. The genes are TRBV10-3 and TRBJ2-2; TRBD1 or TRBD2 may be the D gene (5 bases each). The germline gives CDR1 ENHRY, CDR2 SYGVKD. V lost 10 bases and J 5 bases, leaving 17 bases between the germline ends. The CDR3 extends over 14 amino acids. The CDR3 DNA follows: TGTGCCACTCTGGGACCGTCGAGAACCGGGGAGCTGTTTTTT. Residues: CATLGPSRTGELFF.

The rearrangement joins TRBV4-3 to TRBJ1-1, with D tentatively TRBD1 (6 bases). V was shortened by 0 bases and J by 3 bases, with 8 bases between the two germline ends. The CDR3 contains 14 residues. Looked up from germline, CDR1 is LGHNA and CDR2 is YSLEER. As DNA, the CDR3 is TGCGCCAGCAGCCAAGAGGACAGAGACACTGAAGCTTTCTTT. Encoded protein: CASSQEDRDTEAFF.

The chain couples TRBV9 to TRBJ1-1; D possibly corresponds to TRBD1 (5 bases). From germline, CDR1 is SGDLS and CDR2 YYNGEE. CDR3 length: 14 residues. V was shortened by 4 bases and J by 7 bases, with 17 bases between the two germline ends. CDR3 in amino acids: CASSSEQERGEAFF. The CDR3 nucleotides are TGTGCCAGCAGCTCGGAACAGGAGAGGGGTGAAGCTTTCTTT.

This chain links TRBV6-5 with TRBJ1-2; 9 bases agree with TRBD1. From germline, CDR1 is MNHEY and CDR2 SVGAGI. CDR3 length: 13 residues. With V trimmed by 5 bases and J by 8 bases, 6 bases remained unmatched. The CDR3 coding sequence is TGTGCCAGCAGTCTACAGGGGGCCGGGGGCTACACCTTC. Translated, it gives CASSLQGAGGYTF.

Turning to this clone: Germline is not matched at one junction end, which may reflect a read error. V is TRBV5-4 and J is TRBJ1-4; the D is unclear. Germline CDR1 and CDR2: SGHNT and YYREEE (reference sequence). CDR3 length equals 12 residues. The CDR3 reads CASSLEHRDYSF. DNA of the CDR3: TGTGCCAGCAGCTTGGAACACAGAGATTACTCTTTT.

The sample holds a few counts of this clone. CDR3 in DNA: TGCGCCAGCAGCCAAGAAGGTCTCGGGGCTATTAACTATGGCTACACCTTC. It specifies CASSQEGLGAINYGYTF. The chain is built from TRBV4-3 and TRBJ1-2; TRBD1 might be the D (5 bases). The CDR3 has 17 residues. V was shortened by 0 bases and J by 1 base, with 15 bases between the two germline ends. The germline CDR1 and CDR2 sequences are LGHNA and YSLEER.

The CDR3 loop reads CASSLQEGTRVYNEQFF. Written as DNA, the CDR3 is TGTGCCAGCAGCTTACAGGAGGGGACACGGGTCTACAATGAGCAGTTCTTC. The chain recombines TRBV7-2 with TRBJ2-1; possibly TRBD1 or TRBD2 for D (6 bases each). The length of the CDR3 is 17 residues. Germline CDR1 and CDR2: SGHTA and FQGNSA. The V end was cut by 2 bases, the J end by 3 bases, with 17 bases between. Combining the CDR3 with reference TRBV7-2 and TRBJ2-1 gives the whole variable domain GAGVSQSPSNKVTEKGKDVELRCDPISGHTALYWYRQSLGQGLEFLIYFQGNSAPDKSGLPSDRFSAERTGGSVSTLTIQRTQQEDSAVYLCASSLQEGTRVYNEQFFGPGTRLTVL.

The V gene is TRBV9, the J gene TRBJ2-6; TRBD1 matches at 7 bases. Germline V gene lookup returns CDR1 SGDLS and CDR2 YYNGEE. This CDR3 has 16 amino acids. V shed 0 bases, J shed 4 bases, and the junction held 4 bases outside the gene matches. This CDR3 reads CASSVGQGYGANVLTF. The CDR3 DNA sequence: TGTGCCAGCAGCGTAGGACAGGGCTACGGGGCCAACGTCCTGACTTTC.

The chain couples TRBV5-1 to TRBJ1-1, with no clear D. The V gene's germline CDR1 is SGHRS and CDR2 YFSETQ. Trimming took off 4 bases at V and 0 bases at J, with 7 bases between the two ends. The CDR3 runs 13 residues. CDR3 loop: CASSGSLNTEAFF. CDR3 in DNA: TGCGCCAGCAGCGGCAGCTTGAACACTGAAGCTTTCTTT.

The CDR3 region is CASSLAGDQPQHF. In DNA form, the CDR3 reads TGTGCCAGCAGCTTGGCAGGGGACCAGCCCCAGCATTTT. The chain is built from TRBV5-5 and TRBJ1-5; the D gene is possibly TRBD1 (6 bases). Germline CDR1 is SGHKS and CDR2 is YYEKEE (reference sequence). The CDR3 length is 13 residues. Trimming took off 0 bases at V and 7 bases at J, with 8 bases between the two ends.

As to this clone: The sample carries other DNA sequences with the same CDR3. The chain recombines TRBV10-1 with TRBJ2-1; D might be TRBD2 (6 bases). The CDR3 extends over 15 amino acids. The germline V and J ends were trimmed by 2 bases and 4 bases, with 12 bases remaining between them. The germline V gene has CDR1 WNHNN and CDR2 SYGVQD (reference sequence). CDR3 amino acids: CASSEAGGNYNEQFF. The DNA for the CDR3 is TGCGCCAGCAGTGAGGCCGGGGGAAATTACAATGAGCAGTTCTTC.

This chain links TRBV4-2 with TRBJ1-2; D remains ambiguous. Between the trimmed V and J ends, which lost 0 bases and 2 bases, there was a span of 7 bases. This CDR3 is built from 14 residues. The germline CDR1 and CDR2 sequences are LGHNA and YNFKEQ. The CDR3 loop is CASSQDVGNYGYTF. As DNA, the CDR3 is TGTGCCAGCAGCCAAGATGTGGGAAACTATGGCTACACCTTC.

J is TRBJ2-5 and V is TRBV5-6; 9 bases fit TRBD1. The CDR3 contains 14 residues. Germline CDR1 reads SGHDT; CDR2 reads YYEEEE. The ends lost 5 bases at V and 4 bases at J; junction bases unmatched: 6. CDR3: CASSYRGLRETQYF. The CDR3 coding sequence is TGTGCCAGCAGTTACAGGGGGCTCAGAGAGACCCAGTACTTC.

The gene calls are TRBV7-2 and TRBJ2-5; 12 bases align to TRBD2. V was clipped by 0 bases and J by 4 bases; unmatched bases: 6. This CDR3 has 17 amino acids. Germline lookup yields CDR1 SGHTA and CDR2 FQGNSA. The CDR3 DNA reads as TGTGCCAGCAGCTTAGCTCCTAGCGGGGGGGCCTTAGAGACCCAGTACTTC. As protein: CASSLAPSGGALETQYF.

CDR3 protein: CASSLGPYGYTF. The CDR3 coding sequence is TGTGCCAGCAGTCTGGGACCCTATGGCTACACCTTC. J is TRBJ1-2 and V is TRBV6-6, with TRBD1 as a possible D gene (5 bases). The germline CDR1 and CDR2 sequences are MNHNY and SVGAGI (reference sequence). V was trimmed by 5 bases and J by 4 bases, leaving 8 bases between them. The CDR3 consists of 12 residues.

The chain carries TRBV20-1 and TRBJ1-4; D call uncertain. Germline V CDR1 and CDR2: DFQATT, SNEGSKA (reference sequence). The CDR3 consists of 10 residues. V was cut by 6 bases and J by 8 bases, with 7 bases left in between. The CDR3 DNA is TGCAGTGCCCCCCAAGAAAAACTGTTTTTT. Protein product: CSAPQEKLFF.

This clone was seen just once. The rearrangement joins TRBV14 to TRBJ1-1, with a weak D call TRBD1 (6 bases). CDR3 length: 13 amino acids. V was shortened by 5 bases and J by 4 bases, with 11 bases between the two germline ends. Germline loops: CDR1 SGHDN, CDR2 FVKESK. The CDR3 spells CASSSQGFTEAFF. In DNA, the CDR3 is TGTGCCAGCAGCTCTCAGGGGTTCACTGAAGCTTTCTTT.

V and J are TRBV28 and TRBJ2-1; D perhaps matches TRBD1 (6 bases). There are 14 residues in the CDR3. CDR1 and CDR2 (germline): MDHEN, SYDVKM. V was cut by 1 base and J by 8 bases, with 12 bases left in between. CDR3 DNA sequence: TGTGCCAGCAGTTTATACCAGGGGCAGGATGAGCAGTTCTTC. This gives the protein CASSLYQGQDEQFF.

This chain joins TRBV7-2 and TRBJ2-3, with unresolved D. Germline CDR1 and CDR2: SGHTA and FQGNSA. Trimming took 4 bases from V and 9 from J, leaving 11 bases between them. This CDR3 region has 12 residues. The CDR3 loop is CASSYRGGTQYF. CDR3 sequence (DNA): TGTGCCAGCAGCTATAGAGGTGGGACGCAGTATTTT. Variable domain in full (rest from reference TRBV7-2 and TRBJ2-3): GAGVSQSPSNKVTEKGKDVELRCDPISGHTALYWYRQSLGQGLEFLIYFQGNSAPDKSGLPSDRFSAERTGGSVSTLTIQRTQQEDSAVYLCASSYRGGTQYFGPGTRLTVL.

The genes are TRBV7-9 and TRBJ1-2; tentatively, D is TRBD1 (5 bases). With 4 bases removed from V and 0 bases from J, the gap between germline ends came to 9 bases. From germline, CDR1 is SEHNR and CDR2 FQNEAQ (reference sequence). This CDR3 contains 14 residues. The CDR3 DNA reads TGTGCCAGCAGCTCCAGGGTAACTAACTATGGCTACACCTTC. Protein: CASSSRVTNYGYTF.

The CDR3 reads CASRAERGTIYF. In nucleotides, the CDR3 is TGTGCCAGCCGGGCCGAGAGGGGCACCATATATTTT. The gene calls are TRBV6-1 and TRBJ1-3, with TRBD1 as a possible D gene (5 bases). V was clipped by 8 bases and J by 9 bases, with 14 bases between them. Germline CDR1 and CDR2: MNHNS and SASEGT. The CDR3 loop spans 12 amino acids.

The V gene is TRBV21-1, the J gene TRBJ1-1; the listed D gene, TRBD1, was not tested against the DNA. TRBV21-1 is an annotated pseudogene. The length of the CDR3 is 14 residues. The CDR3 region has the DNA TGTGCCAGCAGCCGGGGACAGGGCCCCACTGAAGCTTTCTTT. The encoded protein is CASSRGQGPTEAFF.

This clone was seen a single time. V and J are TRBV10-2 and TRBJ2-6; 9 nucleotides agree with TRBD1. This CDR3 is 16 amino acids long. V shed 6 bases, J shed 3 bases, and the junction held 6 bases outside the gene matches. Looked up from germline, CDR1 is WSHSY and CDR2 is SAAADI. The CDR3 nucleotides are TGCGCCAGCAGAACGGACAGGGGAAGTGGGGCCAACGTCCTGACTTTC. Encoded protein: CASRTDRGSGANVLTF.

This CDR3 reads CASSLVRTVNTDTQYF. In DNA form, the CDR3 reads TGTGCCAGCAGCTTAGTTCGGACCGTGAACACAGATACGCAGTATTTT. The chain joins TRBV7-2 to TRBJ2-3; no firm D call. The germline gives CDR1 SGHTA, CDR2 FQGNSA. The germline V and J ends were trimmed by 1 base and 2 bases, with 13 bases remaining between them. The CDR3 loop spans 16 amino acids.

This clone was found once. The rearrangement joins TRBV7-2 to TRBJ1-1, with a tentative D call TRBD1 (5 bases). Germline V gene sequence: CDR1 SGHTA, CDR2 FQGNSA. Trimming shortened V by 4 bases and J by 9 bases, and 18 bases separated the two germline ends. The CDR3 is 14 residues long. This CDR3 is CASSSGRDAGKAFF. For the CDR3, the DNA is TGTGCCAGCAGCTCGGGCCGGGACGCAGGGAAAGCTTTCTTT.

The chain couples TRBV6-5 to TRBJ2-1; TRBD1 agrees at 7 bases. CDR1 and CDR2 (germline): MNHEY, SVGAGI. After removal of 6 bases from V and 2 bases from J, the junction contained 7 bases not matched to a gene. The CDR3 has 15 amino acids. The CDR3, as DNA: TGTGCCAGCAGACCCACCGGGACAGCCTACAATGAGCAGTTCTTC. It is translated as CASRPTGTAYNEQFF.

This sequence joins TRBV5-1 and TRBJ1-4; TRBD1 aligns across 7 bases. Germline loops: CDR1 SGHRS, CDR2 YFSETQ. This CDR3 spans 13 amino acids. V was pared by 3 bases and J by 8 bases, with 4 bases of the junction left unmatched. The DNA for the CDR3 is TGCGCCAGCAGCTCGGGACAGAACGAAAAACTGTTTTTT. Encoded protein: CASSSGQNEKLFF. Full variable domain (rest looked up from reference TRBV5-1 and TRBJ1-4): KAGVTQTPRYLIKTRGQQVTLSCSPISGHRSVSWYQQTPGQGLQFLFEYFSETQRNKGNFPGRFSGRQFSNSRSEMNVSTLELGDSALYLCASSSGQNEKLFFGSGTQLSVL.